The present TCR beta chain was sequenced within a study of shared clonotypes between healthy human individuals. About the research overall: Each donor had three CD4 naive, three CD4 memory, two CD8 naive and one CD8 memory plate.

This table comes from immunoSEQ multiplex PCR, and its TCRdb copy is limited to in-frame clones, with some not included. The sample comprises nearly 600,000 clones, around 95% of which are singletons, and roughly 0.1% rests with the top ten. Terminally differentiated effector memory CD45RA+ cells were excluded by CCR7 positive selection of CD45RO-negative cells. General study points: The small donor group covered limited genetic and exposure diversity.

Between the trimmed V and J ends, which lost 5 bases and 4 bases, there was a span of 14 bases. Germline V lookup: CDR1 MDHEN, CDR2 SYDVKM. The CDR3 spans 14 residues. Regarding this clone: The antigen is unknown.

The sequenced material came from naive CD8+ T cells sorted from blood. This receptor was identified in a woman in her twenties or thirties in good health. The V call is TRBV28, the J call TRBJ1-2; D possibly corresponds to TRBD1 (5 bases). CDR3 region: CASSLPTAFYGYTF. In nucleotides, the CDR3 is TGTGCCAGCAGTCTCCCGACAGCCTTCTATGGCTACACCTTC.